One sample yielded the 8 T cell receptor beta chains listed below, sequenced in a study of kidney transplant recipient with SARS-CoV-2 infection (dated by TCRdb to the early 2020s). The sample's time point label, decoded: pre-pandemic baseline sample and day 111 after first positive SARS-CoV-2 test. For sequencing, an Illumina MiSeq was employed. TCRdb reran the public reads through fastp at Q25 and MiXCR, keeping productive beta chains. Every CDR3 protein is listed once, alongside the most common genes and DNA of its rows. Across this sample there are roughly 250,000 distinct CDR3 sequences, with more than 25% seen only once. In total, the top ten clones hold more than 6.5% of the sample. The source material was a blood sample, sampled at baseline and on day 111 from a kidney transplant recipient. These receptors were taken from a male patient aged 25-45 years who had COVID-19 and was a kidney transplant recipient. Following a transplant, some T lymphocytes may have been derived from the graft donor.

This clonotype was counted ten times or more. This sequence joins TRBV29-1 and TRBJ1-1; D unclear. Germline assignment: CDR1 SQVTM and CDR2 ANQGSEA. This CDR3 spans 12 amino acids. The ends were cut back, 5 bases at V and 1 base at J, with 8 bases in the middle. The DNA of the CDR3 is TGCAGCGTTATACCGACGAACACTGAAGCTTTCTTT. Protein: CSVIPTNTEAFF. Full variable domain (rest looked up from reference TRBV29-1 and TRBJ1-1): SAVISQKPSRDICQRGTSLTIQCQVDSQVTMMFWYRQQPGQSLTLIATANQGSEATYESGFVIDKFPISRPNLTFSTLTVSNMSPEDSSIYLCSVIPTNTEAFFGQGTRLTVV.

This clonotype was seen ten or more times. The J gene is TRBJ1-2, the V gene TRBV19, with 9 bases matching TRBD1. J lost 4 bases, V lost 7 bases, and 7 bases had no gene match. The V gene's germline CDR1 is LNHDA and CDR2 SQIVND (reference sequence). The CDR3 is made up of 14 amino acids. CDR3 sequence (DNA): TGTGCCAGTAATCGGGACAGGGACACCTATGGCTACACCTTC. This codes for CASNRDRDTYGYTF.

This chain joins TRBV10-3 and TRBJ2-1, with a tentative D call TRBD2 (6 bases). The V gene lost 7 bases and the J gene lost 8 bases, with 15 bases spanning the gap. This CDR3 contains 13 residues. Germline V gene data show CDR1 as ENHRY and CDR2 as SYGVKD. The CDR3 nucleotides read TGTGCCATCAAGGGACTGAGTATGGATGAGCAGTTCTTC. Protein sequence: CAIKGLSMDEQFF.

This clonotype was seen ten or more times. The V and J genes are TRBV7-8 and TRBJ2-7; D possibly corresponds to TRBD2 (5 bases). CDR1 and CDR2 (germline): SGHVS, FQNEAQ. The CDR3 totals 14 residues. Trimming stripped 1 base from V and 0 bases from J, with 7 bases between. The CDR3 coding sequence is TGTGCCAGCAGCTTAGACAGCGGCTCCTACGAGCAGTACTTC. Translating gives CASSLDSGSYEQYF.

Only one count was recorded for this clonotype. A single base separates this from a much larger clone, so it may be a read error. This chain links TRBV6-4 with TRBJ1-2; D gene uncertain. Trimming cost V 4 bases and J 4 bases, with 22 bases left between them. CDR3 length: 17 residues. Germline assignment: CDR1 MRHNA and CDR2 SNTAGT. CDR3 sequence reads: CASSGPVLHGKTYGYTF. The CDR3 DNA is TGTGCCAGCAGTGGTCCTGTCTTACACGGAAAGACCTATGGCTACACCTTC.

In its sample, this clonotype was seen many times. The chain has TRBV7-8 and TRBJ2-7; TRBD1 agrees at 9 bases. Germline assignment: CDR1 SGHVS and CDR2 FQNEAQ. The CDR3 has 15 amino acids. With V trimmed by 4 bases and J by 4 bases, 8 bases remained unmatched. The CDR3 loop reads CASSSRRDRAYEQYF. In nucleotides, the CDR3 is TGTGCCAGCAGCTCACGCCGGGACAGGGCGTACGAGCAGTACTTC.

This clonotype has a count of ten or more. The chain employs TRBV11-2 and TRBJ1-2, with no clear D. CDR1 SGHAT and CDR2 FQNNGV come from the germline V gene. Trimming stripped 1 base from V and 4 bases from J, with 19 bases between. The CDR3 runs 17 residues. The CDR3: CASSLVRTSRKTYGYTF. CDR3 nucleotides: TGTGCCAGCAGCTTAGTGAGAACAAGCAGAAAGACCTATGGCTACACCTTC.

The rearrangement links TRBV27 to TRBJ2-7; TRBD1 matches at 9 bases. V shed 10 bases, J shed 3 bases, and the junction held 7 bases outside the gene matches. There are 13 residues in the CDR3. Looked up from germline, CDR1 is MNHEY and CDR2 is SMNVEV (reference sequence). This CDR3 reads CATSEDRGYEQYF. CDR3 nucleotides: TGTGCCACCTCAGAGGACAGGGGCTACGAGCAGTACTTC.